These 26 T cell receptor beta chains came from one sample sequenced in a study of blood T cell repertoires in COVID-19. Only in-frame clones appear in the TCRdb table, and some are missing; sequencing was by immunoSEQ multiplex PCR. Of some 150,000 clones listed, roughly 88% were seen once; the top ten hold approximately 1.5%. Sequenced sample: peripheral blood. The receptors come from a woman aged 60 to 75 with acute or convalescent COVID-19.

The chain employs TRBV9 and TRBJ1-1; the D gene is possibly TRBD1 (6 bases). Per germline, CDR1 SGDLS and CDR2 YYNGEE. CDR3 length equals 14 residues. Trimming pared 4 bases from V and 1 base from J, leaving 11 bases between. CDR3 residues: CASSLGGRNTEAFF. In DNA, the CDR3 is TGTGCCAGCAGCCTCGGGGGGCGGAACACTGAAGCTTTCTTT. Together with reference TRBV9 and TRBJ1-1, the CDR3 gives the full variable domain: DSGVTQTPKHLITATGQRVTLRCSPRSGDLSVYWYQQSLDQGLQFLIQYYNGEERAKGNILERFSAQQFPDLHSELNLSSLELGDSALYFCASSLGGRNTEAFFGQGTRLTVV.

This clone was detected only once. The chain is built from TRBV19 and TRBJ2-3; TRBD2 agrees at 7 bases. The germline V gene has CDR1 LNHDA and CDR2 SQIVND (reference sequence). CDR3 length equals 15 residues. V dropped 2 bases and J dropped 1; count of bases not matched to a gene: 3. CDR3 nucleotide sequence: TGTGCCAGTAGTATAATCAGCGGGGGCACAGATACGCAGTATTTT. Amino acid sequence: CASSIISGGTDTQYF.

The CDR3 DNA follows: TGTGCCAGCAGCCTAACGGACAGGGCTAATGAGCAGTTCTTC. Its translation: CASSLTDRANEQFF. The genes are TRBV9 and TRBJ2-1, with 8 bases aligning to TRBD1. The CDR3 is 14 residues long. Trimming took 4 bases from V and 7 from J; bases not matched to a gene: 7. Germline assignment: CDR1 SGDLS and CDR2 YYNGEE.

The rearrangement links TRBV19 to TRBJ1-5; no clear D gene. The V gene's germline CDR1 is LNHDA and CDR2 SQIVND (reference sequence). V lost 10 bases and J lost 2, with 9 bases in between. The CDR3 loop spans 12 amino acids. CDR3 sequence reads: CATQEGNQPQHF. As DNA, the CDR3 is TGTGCCACCCAGGAGGGCAATCAGCCCCAGCATTTT.

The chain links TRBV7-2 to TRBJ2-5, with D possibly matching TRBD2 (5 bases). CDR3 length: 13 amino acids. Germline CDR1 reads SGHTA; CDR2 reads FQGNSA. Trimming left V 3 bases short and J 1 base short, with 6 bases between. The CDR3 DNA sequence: TGTGCCAGCAGCTTTGCGGGCCAAGAGACCCAGTACTTC. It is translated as CASSFAGQETQYF.

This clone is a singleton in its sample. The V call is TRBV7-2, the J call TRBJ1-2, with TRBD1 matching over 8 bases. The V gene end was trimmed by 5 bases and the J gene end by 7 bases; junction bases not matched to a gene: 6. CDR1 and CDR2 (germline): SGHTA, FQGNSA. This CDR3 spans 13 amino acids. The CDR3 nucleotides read TGTGCCAGCAGCACCGCAGGGGGCACTGGCTACACCTTC. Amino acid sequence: CASSTAGGTGYTF.

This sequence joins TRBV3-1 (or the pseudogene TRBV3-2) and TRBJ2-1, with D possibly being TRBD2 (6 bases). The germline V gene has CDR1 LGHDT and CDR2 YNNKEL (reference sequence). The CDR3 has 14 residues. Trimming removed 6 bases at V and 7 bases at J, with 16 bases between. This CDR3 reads CASSAIVGRNEQFF. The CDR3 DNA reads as TGTGCCAGCAGTGCGATCGTAGGGAGGAATGAGCAGTTCTTC.

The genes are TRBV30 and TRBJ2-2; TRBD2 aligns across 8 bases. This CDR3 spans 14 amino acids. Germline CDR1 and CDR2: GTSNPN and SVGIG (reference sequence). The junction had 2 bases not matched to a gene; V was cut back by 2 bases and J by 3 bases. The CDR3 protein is CAWSRGGDTGELFF. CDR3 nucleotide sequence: TGTGCCTGGAGTCGGGGGGGCGACACCGGGGAGCTGTTTTTT.

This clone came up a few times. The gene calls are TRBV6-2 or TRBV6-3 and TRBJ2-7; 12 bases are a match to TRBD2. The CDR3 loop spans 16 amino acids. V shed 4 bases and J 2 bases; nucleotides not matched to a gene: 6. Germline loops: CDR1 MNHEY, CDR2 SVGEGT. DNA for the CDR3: TGTGCCAGCAGTTCCGGACTAGCGGGGCCGCCCTACGAGCAGTACTTC. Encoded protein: CASSSGLAGPPYEQYF.

CDR3 sequence reads: CASTQGGWNYGYTF. In DNA form, the CDR3 reads TGTGCCAGTACCCAGGGTGGATGGAACTATGGCTACACCTTC. The chain couples TRBV19 to TRBJ1-2, with D possibly TRBD1 on 5 matching bases. Per the germline V gene, CDR1 is LNHDA and CDR2 is SQIVND (reference sequence). The CDR3 sequence is 14 residues long. Trimming shortened V by 7 bases and J by 2 bases, and 14 bases separated the two germline ends.

CDR3 sequence reads: CASSIGLGGGGDEQFF. In DNA, the CDR3 is TGTGCCAGTAGTATAGGTCTGGGTGGAGGTGGGGATGAGCAGTTCTTC. V and J are TRBV19 and TRBJ2-1; D may be TRBD2 (5 bases). The V end was cut by 1 base, the J end by 8 bases, with 18 bases between. Germline CDR1 is LNHDA and CDR2 is SQIVND (reference sequence). The CDR3 spans 16 residues.

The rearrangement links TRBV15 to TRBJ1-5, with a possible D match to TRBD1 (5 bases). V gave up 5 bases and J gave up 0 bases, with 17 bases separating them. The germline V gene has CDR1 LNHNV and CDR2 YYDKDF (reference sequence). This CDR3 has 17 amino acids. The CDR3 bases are TGTGCCACCAGCGGGCGGCAGGGAACCTCTAGCAATCAGCCCCAGCATTTT. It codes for CATSGRQGTSSNQPQHF.

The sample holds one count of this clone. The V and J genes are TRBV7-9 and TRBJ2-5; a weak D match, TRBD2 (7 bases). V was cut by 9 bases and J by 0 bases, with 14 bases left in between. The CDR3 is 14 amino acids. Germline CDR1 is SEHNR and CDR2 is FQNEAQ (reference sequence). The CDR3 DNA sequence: TGTGCCAGTAGCAGGGGAGGGTACCAAGAGACCCAGTACTTC. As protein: CASSRGGYQETQYF.

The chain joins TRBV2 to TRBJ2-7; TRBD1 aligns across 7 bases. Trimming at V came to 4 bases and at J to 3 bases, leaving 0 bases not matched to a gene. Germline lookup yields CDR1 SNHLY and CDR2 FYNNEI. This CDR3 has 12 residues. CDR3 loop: CASSGDSYEQYF. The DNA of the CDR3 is TGTGCCAGCAGTGGGGACAGCTACGAGCAGTACTTC.

CDR3 loop: CAWSDPGRGFTEAFF. Written as DNA, the CDR3 is TGTGCCTGGAGTGACCCGGGTAGGGGTTTCACTGAAGCTTTCTTT. This chain links TRBV30 with TRBJ1-1; tentative D call: TRBD1 (5 bases). Germline V gives CDR1 GTSNPN, CDR2 SVGIG (reference sequence). V was trimmed by 1 base and J by 4 bases, leaving 16 bases between them. The CDR3 loop spans 15 amino acids.

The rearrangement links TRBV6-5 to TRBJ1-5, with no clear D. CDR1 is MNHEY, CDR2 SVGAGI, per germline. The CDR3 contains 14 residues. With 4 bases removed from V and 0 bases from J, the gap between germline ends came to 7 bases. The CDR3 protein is CASSSTYSNQPQHF. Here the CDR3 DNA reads TGTGCCAGCAGTTCCACCTATAGCAATCAGCCCCAGCATTTT.

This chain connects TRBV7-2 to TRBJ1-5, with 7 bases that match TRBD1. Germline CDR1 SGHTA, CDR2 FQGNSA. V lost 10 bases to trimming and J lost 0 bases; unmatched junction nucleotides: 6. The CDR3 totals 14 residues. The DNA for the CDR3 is TGTGCCACCGCGACAGGGAATAGCAATCAGCCCCAGCATTTT. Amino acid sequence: CATATGNSNQPQHF.

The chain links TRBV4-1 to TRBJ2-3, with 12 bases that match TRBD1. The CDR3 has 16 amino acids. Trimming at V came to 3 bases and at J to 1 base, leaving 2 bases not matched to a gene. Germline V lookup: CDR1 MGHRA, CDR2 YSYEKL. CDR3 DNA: TGCGCCAGCAGCCAGGGACAGGGGGCCGGCACAGATACGCAGTATTTT. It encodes CASSQGQGAGTDTQYF.

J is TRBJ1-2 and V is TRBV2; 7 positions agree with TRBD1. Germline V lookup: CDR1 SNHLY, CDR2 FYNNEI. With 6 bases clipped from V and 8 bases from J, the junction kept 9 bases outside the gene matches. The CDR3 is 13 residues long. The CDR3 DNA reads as TGTGCCAGCAGGCCGACAGGGTCGGGAGGCTACACCTTC. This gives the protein CASRPTGSGGYTF.

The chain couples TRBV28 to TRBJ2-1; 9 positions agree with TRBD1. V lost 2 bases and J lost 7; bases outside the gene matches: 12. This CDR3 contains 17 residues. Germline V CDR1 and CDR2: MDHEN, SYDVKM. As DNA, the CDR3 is TGTGCCAGCAGTTTACCGGGTCTGGGACAGGGTGGTAATGAGCAGTTCTTC. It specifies CASSLPGLGQGGNEQFF.

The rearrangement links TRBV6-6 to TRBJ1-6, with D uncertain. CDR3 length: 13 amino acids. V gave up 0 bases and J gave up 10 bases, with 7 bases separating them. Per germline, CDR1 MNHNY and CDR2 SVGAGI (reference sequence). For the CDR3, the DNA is TGTGCCAGCAGTTACTCGTACTTGTCACCCCTCCACTTT. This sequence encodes CASSYSYLSPLHF.

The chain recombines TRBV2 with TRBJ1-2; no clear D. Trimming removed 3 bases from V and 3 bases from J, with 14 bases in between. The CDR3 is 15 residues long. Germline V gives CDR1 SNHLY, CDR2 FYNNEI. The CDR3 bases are TGTGCCAGCAGTGATGAGCGGCTAGCAGACTATGGCTACACCTTC. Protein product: CASSDERLADYGYTF.

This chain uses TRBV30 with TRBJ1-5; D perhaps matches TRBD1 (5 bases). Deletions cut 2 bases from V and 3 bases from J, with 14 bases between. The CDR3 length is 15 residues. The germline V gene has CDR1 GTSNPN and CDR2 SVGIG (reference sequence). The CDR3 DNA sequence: TGTGCCTGGAGTATGGTGGGACTTCTCAATCAGCCCCAGCATTTT. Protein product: CAWSMVGLLNQPQHF.

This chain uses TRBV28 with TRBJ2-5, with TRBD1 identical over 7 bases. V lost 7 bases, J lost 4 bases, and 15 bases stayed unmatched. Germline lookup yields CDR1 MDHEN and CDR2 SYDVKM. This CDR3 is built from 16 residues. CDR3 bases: TGTGCCAGCACTACCCCCGCAGGGGGAGACGTAGAGACCCAGTACTTC. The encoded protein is CASTTPAGGDVETQYF.

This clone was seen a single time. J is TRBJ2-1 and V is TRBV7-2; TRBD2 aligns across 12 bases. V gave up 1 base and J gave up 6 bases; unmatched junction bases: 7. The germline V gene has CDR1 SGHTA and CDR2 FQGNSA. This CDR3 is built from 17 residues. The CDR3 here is CASSLESLAGGLNEQFF. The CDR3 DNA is TGTGCCAGCAGCTTAGAATCCCTAGCGGGGGGGCTCAATGAGCAGTTCTTC.

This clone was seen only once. In DNA form, the CDR3 reads TGCGCCAGCAGCTTGACTGCCCCGGATGAGCAGTTCTTC. Translating gives CASSLTAPDEQFF. This chain joins TRBV5-1 and TRBJ2-1; D unresolved. CDR3 length: 13 amino acids. The germline CDR1 and CDR2 sequences are SGHRS and YFSETQ. Trimming removed 1 base at V and 8 bases at J, with 10 bases between.